The present T cell receptor (beta chain) was sequenced within a study of post-analysis software for immune sequencing data. Study results and limitations: The five TRBV segments detected at higher frequency in patients than in controls included TRBV5-6, TRBV5-1 and TRBV20-1.

The V gene's germline CDR1 is SGHTA and CDR2 FQGNSA. Deletions cut 8 bases from V and 2 bases from J, with 15 bases between. The CDR3 extends over 14 amino acids. To note about this clonotype: Its antigen remains unidentified.

Prepared TCR beta cDNA libraries contained unique molecular identifiers. TCRdb ran MiXCR on the PCR reads and lists one entry per CDR3 protein. The sample has some 700,000 distinct CDR3 sequences; around 60% are singletons. The sequence derives from a girl aged 2 to 9 with multiple sclerosis. Sequencing was carried out using blood. The V and J genes are TRBV7-2 and TRBJ2-5; weak D call: TRBD2 (7 bases). The CDR3 DNA sequence: TGTGCCAGCGGAATGGGGGGGGCTCAAGAGACCCAGTACTTC. Translating gives CASGMGGAQETQYF.